The 3 T cell receptor beta chains in this list originate from one sample, sequenced in a study of blood T cell repertoires in COVID-19. The table came from immunoSEQ multiplex PCR; TCRdb's copy has only in-frame clones and leaves some out. The table shows 200,000 to 250,000 clones, with 80% occurring only once. Specimen: peripheral blood. All receptors derive from a human donor in a cohort sampled during active COVID-19.

The chain links TRBV28 to TRBJ2-3; the match to TRBD2 covers 12 bases. The CDR3 covers 14 residues. Per the germline V gene, CDR1 is MDHEN and CDR2 is SYDVKM. J gave up 3 bases and V 7 bases, and 2 bases lay outside the gene matches. Here the CDR3 DNA reads TGTGCCAGCACGACTAGCGGGAGTACAGATACGCAGTATTTT. This sequence encodes CASTTSGSTDTQYF.

This clone was counted a few times. The rearrangement uses TRBV27 and TRBJ2-5, with TRBD2 as a possible D gene (5 bases). V was trimmed by 3 bases and J by 4 bases, leaving 15 bases between them. The CDR3 spans 15 residues. Looked up from germline, CDR1 is MNHEY and CDR2 is SMNVEV (reference sequence). CDR3 protein: CASSFGGARRETQYF. The CDR3 nucleotides read TGTGCCAGCAGTTTTGGAGGTGCCAGGCGAGAGACCCAGTACTTC.

The J gene is TRBJ2-3, the V gene TRBV28, with D tentatively TRBD2 (5 bases). The CDR3 is 12 amino acids. Per germline, CDR1 MDHEN and CDR2 SYDVKM. V lost 10 bases and J 2 bases, leaving 10 bases between the germline ends. The CDR3 loop reads CATRTYTDTQYF. The DNA for the CDR3 is TGTGCCACAAGGACTTACACAGATACGCAGTATTTT. The variable domain in full, with the rest retrieved from reference TRBV28 and TRBJ2-3, is DVKVTQSSRYLVKRTGEKVFLECVQDMDHENMFWYRQDPGLGLRLIYFSYDVKMKEKGDIPEGYSVSREKKERFSLILESASTNQTSMYLCATRTYTDTQYFGPGTRLTVL.